Reported below is one T cell receptor beta chain. Its antigen is currently unknown. Clones were sequenced by immunoSEQ multiplex PCR, and TCRdb holds only the in-frame ones, with some missing. The sample shows approximately 19,000 clones, roughly 80% of them seen only once. CD4+ T cells from unexposed donors were obtained before the COVID-19 pandemic (2011-2018). After roughly ten days of culture, CD4+ T cells were isolated. As cell numbers allowed, unexposed-donor CD4+ T cells faced SARS-CoV-2 S/N and four cold-coronavirus spikes. PBMCs were plated at around 2.1 million per well in IL-2-containing medium. The data originate from a study of CD4 T cells in relation to SARS-CoV-2 and coronaviruses. Turning to the study itself: After roughly ten days of antigen culture, PBMC TCR beta CDR3s were sequenced. Notes on the study in general: SARS-CoV-2-driven expansion was significantly weaker in crossreactive than monoreactive clones.

The germline CDR1 and CDR2 sequences are MRHNA and SNTAGT. The CDR3 is 15 amino acids. With 6 bases clipped from V and 0 bases from J, the junction kept 3 bases outside the gene matches. Sequenced: CD4+ T cells from PBMCs, cultured in vitro. The source of this sequence is a human donor in good health. The chain recombines TRBV6-4 with TRBJ2-2; 8 nucleotides align to TRBD2. CDR3 protein: CASSPRGANTGELFF. The CDR3 DNA reads TGTGCCAGCAGCCCGCGGGGGGCGAACACCGGGGAGCTGTTTTTT.